One and the same sample provided the 17 T cell receptor beta chains below, sequenced in a study of blood T cell repertoires in COVID-19. The table came from immunoSEQ multiplex PCR; TCRdb's copy has only in-frame clones and leaves some out. Of approximately 120,000 clones in the sample, around 82% were seen once. The sequencing sample was made of peripheral blood. These receptors came from a human donor in a cohort sampled during active or convalescent COVID-19.

The DNA of the CDR3 is TGTGCTAGTGGTTTGGCCCTGACAGGGTTGGACTATGGCTACACCTTC. Translation: CASGLALTGLDYGYTF. This chain uses TRBV12-5 with TRBJ1-2, with 7 bases identical to TRBD1. After removal of 1 base from V and 3 bases from J, the junction contained 8 bases not matched to a gene. The CDR3 extends over 16 amino acids. The V gene's germline CDR1 is LGHNT and CDR2 FRNRAP.

This clone was seen a handful of times. V usage is TRBV3-1 (or the pseudogene TRBV3-2) and J usage is TRBJ2-1; TRBD2 matches 9 bases. The CDR3 has 16 residues. Looked up from germline, CDR1 is LGHDT and CDR2 is YNNKEL (reference sequence). With V trimmed by 0 bases and J by 6 bases, 6 bases remained unmatched. CDR3 residues: CASSQDRGGALNEQFF. CDR3 in DNA: TGTGCCAGCAGCCAAGATCGCGGGGGGGCCCTCAATGAGCAGTTCTTC.

The genes are TRBV5-1 and TRBJ2-7; 9 bases fit TRBD1. Unmatched junction bases numbered 13, after V lost 4 bases and J lost 8 bases. Germline V lookup: CDR1 SGHRS, CDR2 YFSETQ. The length of the CDR3 is 15 residues. The CDR3, as DNA: TGCGCCAGCAGCGAGACGACAGGGGGAGGGTTCCAGCAGTACTTC. It is translated as CASSETTGGGFQQYF.

This clone was detected only once. This chain links TRBV7-2 with TRBJ2-2, with a weak D call TRBD1 (7 bases). V shed 5 bases and J shed 0 bases, with 10 bases lying between them. The length of the CDR3 is 15 residues. Germline CDR1 and CDR2: SGHTA and FQGNSA. The CDR3 DNA reads TGTGCCAGCAGCCCAGGGGGGACGAACACCGGGGAGCTGTTTTTT. Translating gives CASSPGGTNTGELFF.

The chain recombines TRBV3-1 (or the pseudogene TRBV3-2) with TRBJ2-3; 7 nucleotides agree with TRBD1. The germline V gene encodes CDR1 LGHDT and CDR2 YNNKEL (reference sequence). This CDR3 has 16 amino acids. The V gene end was trimmed by 3 bases and the J gene end by 7 bases; junction bases not matched to a gene: 13. CDR3 sequence: CASSHRVGGIVNTQYF. In DNA, the CDR3 is TGTGCCAGCAGCCACCGCGTAGGGGGCATTGTTAATACGCAGTATTTT.

This chain joins TRBV18 and TRBJ2-1, with TRBD2 as a possible D gene (6 bases). Trimming took 0 bases from V and 0 from J, leaving 9 bases between them. This CDR3 spans 16 amino acids. Germline V gene data show CDR1 as KGHSH and CDR2 as LQKENI. The CDR3 loop is CASSPPRGSSYNEQFF. The CDR3 nucleotides are TGTGCCAGCTCACCACCCCGGGGGAGCTCCTACAATGAGCAGTTCTTC.

The chain uses TRBV18 and TRBJ1-5, with D possibly matching TRBD1 (6 bases). CDR3 size: 13 residues. Germline V gene lookup returns CDR1 KGHSH and CDR2 LQKENI. Trimming took 3 bases from V and 7 from J, leaving 10 bases between them. The CDR3 sequence is CASSPFQGQPQHF. As DNA, the CDR3 is TGTGCCAGCTCACCGTTCCAGGGGCAGCCCCAGCATTTT.

The rearrangement links TRBV19 to TRBJ1-2; D gene uncertain. Germline CDR1 is LNHDA and CDR2 is SQIVND (reference sequence). Trimming took 8 bases from V and 2 from J, leaving 6 bases between them. This CDR3 comprises 11 residues. The chain's CDR3 is CASAGNYGYTF. The CDR3 coding sequence is TGTGCCAGTGCAGGAAACTATGGCTACACCTTC.

This chain joins TRBV4-3 and TRBJ2-7; 11 bases are shared with TRBD2. Trimming removed 0 bases from V and 0 bases from J; junction bases left unmatched: 7. The CDR3 is made up of 18 amino acids. Germline V lookup: CDR1 LGHNA, CDR2 YSLEER. CDR3 sequence reads: CASSQDLLAGGASYEQYF. Written as DNA, the CDR3 is TGCGCCAGCAGCCAAGACCTCCTAGCGGGAGGAGCCTCCTACGAGCAGTACTTC.

The chain joins TRBV5-1 to TRBJ2-5, with 13 bases that match TRBD2. CDR1 SGHRS and CDR2 YFSETQ come from the germline V gene. This CDR3 has 15 residues. J lost 7 bases, V lost 7 bases, and 10 bases had no gene match. CDR3 sequence reads: CASAGGLAGVGTQYF. CDR3 DNA: TGCGCCAGCGCCGGAGGACTAGCGGGAGTCGGGACCCAGTACTTC. The whole variable domain, remainder taken from reference TRBV5-1 and TRBJ2-5, is KAGVTQTPRYLIKTRGQQVTLSCSPISGHRSVSWYQQTPGQGLQFLFEYFSETQRNKGNFPGRFSGRQFSNSRSEMNVSTLELGDSALYLCASAGGLAGVGTQYFGPGTRLLVL.

This clone has more than one count but fewer than ten. The V gene is TRBV4-1, the J gene TRBJ2-7; 7 bases map to TRBD1. The CDR3 spans 14 residues. CDR1 is MGHRA and CDR2 is YSYEKL in the germline V gene. The ends lost 3 bases at V and 3 bases at J; junction bases unmatched: 5. In DNA form, the CDR3 reads TGCGCCAGCAGCCATGCTCGACAGGGCTACGAGCAGTACTTC. This gives the protein CASSHARQGYEQYF.

This clone came up once. The chain couples TRBV24-1 to TRBJ2-7; possible D gene TRBD2, 5 bases. CDR1 and CDR2 from the germline V gene are KGHDR and SFDVKD. The CDR3 sequence is 14 residues long. The germline V and J ends were trimmed by 5 bases and 2 bases, with 12 bases remaining between them. The CDR3 DNA reads as TGTGCCACCAGTGGAGCGGCCCCACCCTACGAGCAGTACTTC. As protein: CATSGAAPPYEQYF.

J is TRBJ2-7 and V is TRBV7-2, with TRBD2 identical over 10 bases. This CDR3 region has 16 residues. Trimming took 4 bases from V and 2 from J; bases not matched to a gene: 8. Germline values: CDR1 SGHTA, CDR2 FQGNSA. CDR3 region: CASSSIASGGTYEQYF. The CDR3 nucleotides are TGTGCCAGCAGCTCGATCGCTAGCGGGGGAACCTACGAGCAGTACTTC.

This clone turned up a few times. This chain uses TRBV7-4 with TRBJ2-7; D remains unclear. Germline loops: CDR1 SGHVT, CDR2 SQSDAQ. V was trimmed by 1 base and J by 3 bases, leaving 7 bases between them. The CDR3 extends over 13 amino acids. The CDR3 DNA reads TGTGCCAGCAGCTTAGGAATACACTACGAGCAGTACTTC. Amino acids: CASSLGIHYEQYF.

This clone has a handful of counts. This chain uses TRBV7-9 with TRBJ2-2, with 11 nucleotides matching TRBD2. Germline V gene sequence: CDR1 SEHNR, CDR2 FQNEAQ (reference sequence). The CDR3 has 17 residues. The V gene end was trimmed by 5 bases and the J gene end by 2 bases; junction bases not matched to a gene: 7. The CDR3 loop is CASSVRTSGSNTGELFF. DNA for the CDR3: TGTGCCAGCAGCGTCCGGACTAGCGGGTCTAACACCGGGGAGCTGTTTTTT.

This chain connects TRBV30 to TRBJ1-6; D is undetermined. V dropped 1 base and J dropped 8 bases, with 9 bases sitting between them. Germline CDR1 reads GTSNPN; CDR2 reads SVGIG (reference sequence). The CDR3 spans 13 residues. The CDR3 protein is CAWSAERDSPLHF. CDR3 in DNA: TGTGCCTGGAGTGCGGAGAGGGATTCACCCCTCCACTTT.

This chain uses TRBV7-2 with TRBJ2-2; 11 bases are a match to TRBD1. The J segment lost 5 bases and the V segment lost 8 bases, leaving 7 bases of the junction unmatched. CDR3 length: 15 residues. The germline gives CDR1 SGHTA, CDR2 FQGNSA. The CDR3 here is CASAWDRGMTGELFF. The CDR3 nucleotides read TGTGCCAGCGCCTGGGACAGGGGGATGACCGGGGAGCTGTTTTTT.